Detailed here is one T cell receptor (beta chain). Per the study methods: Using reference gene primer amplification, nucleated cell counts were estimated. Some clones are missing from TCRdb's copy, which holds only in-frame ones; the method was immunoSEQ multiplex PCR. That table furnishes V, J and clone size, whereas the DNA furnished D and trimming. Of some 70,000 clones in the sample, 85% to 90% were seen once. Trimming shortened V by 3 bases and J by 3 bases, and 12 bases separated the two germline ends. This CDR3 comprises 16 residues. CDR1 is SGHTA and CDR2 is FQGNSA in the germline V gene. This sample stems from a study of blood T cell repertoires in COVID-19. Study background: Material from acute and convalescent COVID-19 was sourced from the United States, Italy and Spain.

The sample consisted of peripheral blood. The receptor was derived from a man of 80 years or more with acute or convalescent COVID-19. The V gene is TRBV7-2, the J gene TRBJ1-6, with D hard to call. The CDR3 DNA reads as TGTGCCAGCAGCTTTCGAGCGGCCGGCTATAATTCACCCCTCCACTTT. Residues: CASSFRAAGYNSPLHF. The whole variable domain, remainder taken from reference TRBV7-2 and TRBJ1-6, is GAGVSQSPSNKVTEKGKDVELRCDPISGHTALYWYRQSLGQGLEFLIYFQGNSAPDKSGLPSDRFSAERTGGSVSTLTIQRTQQEDSAVYLCASSFRAAGYNSPLHFGNGTRLTVT.